These 12 T cell receptor beta chains share one sample of origin, sequenced in a study of blood T cells in healthy people across ages. For the second PCR, which ran for roughly 6 to 12 cycles, a sample-barcoded 5' primer and a J-beta primer mix were used. In TCRdb, the 5' RACE reads were re-called with MiXCR into one record per CDR3 protein. The sample holds 850,000 to 1,100,000 distinct CDR3 sequences, around two fifths seen once. Sequencing used blood. These receptors were taken from a man between 18 and 35 years old in good health.

A word on this clonotype: One end of the junction is discordant with germline, which a read error may explain. The gene calls are TRBV4-1 and TRBJ2-2; D is unclear. Germline V gives CDR1 MGHRA, CDR2 YSYEKL. The CDR3 has 14 amino acids. CDR3 nucleotide sequence: TGCGTCAGCAGCCCACCGTGGCGAGCCGGGGAGCTGTTTTTT. Its translation: CVSSPPWRAGELFF.

This clonotype was counted ten times or more. A clone one base away is much larger, so this may be a read error. The V call is TRBV7-2, the J call TRBJ2-7, with D unclear. Trimming pared 9 bases from V and 7 bases from J, leaving 25 bases between. The V gene's germline CDR1 is SGHTA and CDR2 FQGNSA. This CDR3 is built from 15 residues. The DNA of the CDR3 is TGTGCCAGTTCCCAACTCGGGCAAAACTACAATGAGCAGTACTTC. It codes for CASSQLGQNYNEQYF.

A few counts support this clonotype. The J gene is TRBJ2-3, the V gene TRBV6-2 or TRBV6-3; perhaps TRBD2 as D (6 bases). The germline V and J ends were trimmed by 6 bases and 2 bases, with 21 bases remaining between them. CDR1 and CDR2 from the germline V gene are MNHEY and SVGEGT. CDR3 size: 17 residues. CDR3 DNA: TGTGCCAGCAGCACAACGAGATGGCTAGCGACCACAGATACGCAGTATTTT. Encoded protein: CASSTTRWLATTDTQYF.

A remark on this clonotype: The junction differs from germline at one of its ends, possibly a read error. The chain recombines TRBV13 with TRBJ1-1; 7 bases agree with TRBD1. Germline V gene sequence: CDR1 PRHDT, CDR2 FYEKMQ (reference sequence). The CDR3 runs to 13 residues. The CDR3 nucleotides are TGTGCCAGCAATGAACAGGGGAACCCTGAAGCTTTCTTT. Protein: CASNEQGNPEAFF.

This clonotype occurred many times. The chain employs TRBV27 and TRBJ2-3; possibly TRBD1 for D (6 bases). The CDR3 length is 13 residues. With 5 bases removed from V and 1 base from J, the gap between germline ends came to 7 bases. CDR1 and CDR2 from the germline V gene are MNHEY and SMNVEV (reference sequence). CDR3 region: CASSNRGTDTQYF. The CDR3 DNA reads as TGTGCCAGCAGTAACAGGGGCACAGATACGCAGTATTTT.

The rearrangement joins TRBV25-1 to TRBJ1-4; 12 positions match TRBD1. CDR3 length: 16 amino acids. CDR1 and CDR2 from the germline V gene are MGHDK and SYGVNS. V was pared by 1 base and J by 7 bases, with 4 bases of the junction left unmatched. The CDR3 DNA sequence: TGTGCCAGCAGTGAATTGGGACAGGGGGCAGGTGAAAAACTGTTTTTT. Protein: CASSELGQGAGEKLFF.

In its sample, this clonotype was seen a few times. J is TRBJ1-1 and V is TRBV7-2; 10 bases align to TRBD1. This CDR3 spans 16 amino acids. Germline trimming cut 8 bases from V and 4 bases from J; bases unmatched to any gene: 13. CDR1 is SGHTA and CDR2 is FQGNSA in the germline V gene. CDR3 bases: TGTGCCAGCCCCCAAGGGAAGGGACAGGGGTTCACTGAAGCTTTCTTT. Its translation: CASPQGKGQGFTEAFF. Drawing the rest from reference TRBV7-2 and TRBJ1-1, the complete variable domain is GAGVSQSPSNKVTEKGKDVELRCDPISGHTALYWYRQSLGQGLEFLIYFQGNSAPDKSGLPSDRFSAERTGGSVSTLTIQRTQQEDSAVYLCASPQGKGQGFTEAFFGQGTRLTVV.

This clonotype was seen only once. This chain links TRBV20-1 with TRBJ2-1, with D tentatively TRBD2 (5 bases). The V gene lost 3 bases and the J gene lost 9 bases, with 9 bases spanning the gap. From germline, CDR1 is DFQATT and CDR2 SNEGSKA (reference sequence). The CDR3 has 11 amino acids. The DNA of the CDR3 is TGCAGTGCTAGCGTAGCGCGTGAGCAGTTCTTC. Its translation: CSASVAREQFF.

This clonotype has more than one count but fewer than ten. This sequence joins TRBV15 and TRBJ1-1; the D gene is possibly TRBD1 (5 bases). This CDR3 is built from 16 residues. The V gene lost 1 base and the J gene lost 0 bases, with 12 bases spanning the gap. CDR1 and CDR2 from the germline V gene are LNHNV and YYDKDF (reference sequence). The CDR3 is CATSRAVRGMNTEAFF. DNA of the CDR3: TGTGCCACCAGCAGAGCCGTAAGGGGTATGAACACTGAAGCTTTCTTT.

This clonotype was counted a few times. The V call is TRBV27, the J call TRBJ2-3; D is ambiguous. The germline gives CDR1 MNHEY, CDR2 SMNVEV (reference sequence). Trimming shortened V by 2 bases and J by 1 base, and 7 bases separated the two germline ends. This CDR3 comprises 14 residues. The CDR3 reads CASSLQARTDTQYF. DNA for the CDR3: TGTGCCAGCAGTTTACAGGCGCGCACAGATACGCAGTATTTT.

This chain uses TRBV6-5 with TRBJ2-1, with D possibly called TRBD1 or TRBD2 (6 bases each). This CDR3 is 15 amino acids long. V was cut by 5 bases and J by 7 bases, with 18 bases left in between. Germline V lookup: CDR1 MNHEY, CDR2 SVGAGI. This chain's CDR3 is CASSPDDRGQNEQFF. The CDR3 bases are TGTGCCAGCAGTCCCGATGACCGGGGGCAGAATGAGCAGTTCTTC.

This chain links TRBV6-6 with TRBJ2-3; no reliable D call. With 3 bases removed from V and 4 bases from J, the gap between germline ends came to 11 bases. The CDR3 sequence is 14 residues long. Germline V gene data show CDR1 as MNHNY and CDR2 as SVGAGI (reference sequence). CDR3 bases: TGTGCCAGCAGTTATGCCTCGACATCAGATACGCAGTATTTT. This encodes CASSYASTSDTQYF.